This paragraph reports one T cell receptor (beta chain). In TCRdb, the RT-PCR reads were re-called with MiXCR into one record per CDR3 protein. The sample carries some 200,000 distinct CDR3 sequences, approximately 12% recorded once. The source of the sample is a study of response to subunit inactivated influenza vaccine. Germline CDR1 is MNHEY and CDR2 is SVGEGT. V lost 2 bases and J lost 3; bases outside the gene matches: 3. The CDR3 totals 14 residues. The data also belong to a second study, concerning T cells expressing NK-cell markers. That study reports: Scientists made TCR beta cDNA using 5'RACE template switching with UMIs. Sorted CD3+CD56+NKG2C+, CD3+CD56+NKG2C- and CD3+CD56-NKG2C+ T cells supplied TCR beta repertoires. Of CD8+ T cells, roughly 1.0-7.5% belonged to dominant NKG2C+ clonotypes in five to seven donors.

This specimen consisted of CD8+ T cells sorted from PBMCs, obtained 11 to 12 days after vaccination. The receptor was derived from a man in his fifties or sixties who received an inactivated influenza vaccine. J is TRBJ2-5 and V is TRBV6-2 or TRBV6-3, with 7 bases identical to TRBD1. The CDR3 DNA follows: TGTGCCAGCAGTTACAGGGGGCTGAAAGAGACCCAGTACTTC. Residues: CASSYRGLKETQYF.